The present entry profiles one TCR beta chain with its context. The data belong to a study of blood T cell repertoires in COVID-19. Turning to the study itself: COVID-19 samples, acute and convalescent, were from the United States, Italy and Spain. The analysed material was cDNA or gDNA that came from T cells, B-cell-depleted T cells, or PBMCs.

Per the original methods: Using reference gene primer amplification, nucleated cell counts were estimated. Clones were read by immunoSEQ multiplex PCR, and TCRdb kept only the in-frame ones, dropping some. V, J and clone size are taken as reported in that table, and D and trimming were inferred from the DNA itself. The repertoire has over 600,000 clones, 75% to 90% of them found once; the top ten carry 0.2% to 0.3%. Sequenced input: peripheral blood. This sequence originates from a woman aged 18-35 years with acute or convalescent COVID-19.

CDR3 DNA: TGTGCCAGCAGTGACAGGGATCAGCCCCAGCATTTT. Protein product: CASSDRDQPQHF. The V gene is TRBV6-1, the J gene TRBJ1-5; possibly TRBD1 for D (5 bases). Germline V gene lookup returns CDR1 MNHNS and CDR2 SASEGT. V was cut by 3 bases and J by 5 bases, with 5 bases left in between. The CDR3 extends over 12 amino acids.